This section outlines one TCR beta chain sequence together with its context. The antigen is undetermined. No infections or other immune events were documented during collection. The length of the CDR3 is 18 residues. In germline, CDR1 is SGHAT, CDR2 FQNNGV. Trimming pared 1 base from V and 0 bases from J, leaving 18 bases between. The data were taken from a study of identifying expanded T cells in peripheral blood. Overall study results and limits: Differentially abundant clones: roughly 1.2 between replicates, 16.4 at around 14 days, over 18 at four. Clone count variance between roughly 2-week samples rose with total template count.

Produced via immunoSEQ multiplex PCR; TCRdb's table is partial and in-frame only. The sample contains around 100,000 clones, roughly 90% of which appear only once. Sequences were obtained from blood. This TCR was recovered from a person between 18 and 75 years old in good health. The V gene is TRBV11-2, the J gene TRBJ1-1; D is possibly TRBD1 (5 bases). The CDR3 loop is CASSLGRLRGFVNTEAFF. CDR3 in DNA: TGTGCCAGCAGCTTAGGTCGCCTTAGGGGCTTTGTGAACACTGAAGCTTTCTTT.